This entry describes one T cell receptor (beta chain). Its target is unknown. The source of the sample is a study of cytomegalovirus exposure and HLA in healthy donors. At the level of the study: Tens of millions of unique TCRs, all from HLA-typed donors, were included in an early release of the data. Study-level results: According to the study, some 160 TCR beta chains were cytomegalovirus-associated. A later analysis found that most CMV-associated TCR beta chains appeared HLA-restricted.

Though nominally healthy at sampling, donors likely had unrecorded immune exposures. V was clipped by 5 bases and J by 8 bases; unmatched bases: 13. CDR1 is MNHEY, CDR2 SVGAGI, per germline. The CDR3 extends over 15 amino acids. Both 60 Vbeta primers and 13 Jbeta primers went into the PCR. TCRdb's table, derived via immunoSEQ multiplex PCR, lists solely in-frame clones and lacks some. The data contain approximately 99,000 clones, approximately 70% of them singletons. The origin of this receptor is a man aged 35 to 55 in good health and CMV-seronegative. The genes are TRBV6-5 and TRBJ1-2; the match to TRBD1 covers 8 bases. The specimen sequenced was PBMCs. The CDR3 here is CASSLRAAGGRGYTF. In DNA, the CDR3 is TGTGCCAGCAGTCTACGCGCGGCAGGGGGCCGGGGCTACACCTTC.